Listed below are T cell receptor beta chains from one sample, sequenced in a study of graft-versus-host responses after intestinal transplantation. Antigen specificity for these receptors is unknown. Profiled with immunoSEQ multiplex PCR; TCRdb holds only in-frame clones, not every one. This sample carries tens of thousands of clones, around 90% of them seen once, and the ten largest clones take roughly 2.5%. Sequencing used unstimulated CD8+ T cells sorted from spleen or lymph node cells, obtained before intestinal transplant. The receptors originated from a human donor who received an intestinal transplant. Both conserved end residues are part of each CDR3. The D gene is left open where the match is weak. Size values are once, few and many counts, or a class for expanded clones, and some rows have none.

CASRRQAMNTEAFF	TGTGCCAGCAGAAGACAGGCTATGAACACTGAAGCTTTCTTT	once	NA	TRBJ1-1	TRBV28
CAITKQGADEQFF	TGTGCCATCACCAAACAGGGAGCCGATGAGCAGTTCTTC	NA	NA	TRBJ2-1	TRBV10-3
CASSLGLVSYEQYF	TGTGCCAGCAGCTTGGGGCTAGTATCATACGAGCAGTACTTC	few	NA	TRBJ2-7	TRBV11-2
CSVPGYETGELFF	TGCAGCGTCCCAGGGTACGAAACCGGGGAGCTGTTTTTT	NA	NA	TRBJ2-2	TRBV29-1
CASSTGPNQQETQYF	TGCGCCAGCAGCACAGGACCGAACCAACAGGAGACCCAGTACTTC	NA	NA	TRBJ2-5	TRBV5-1
CASTGPSGSSYNEQFF	TGCGCCAGCACCGGCCCGAGCGGGAGCTCCTACAATGAGCAGTTCTTC	NA	TRBD2	TRBJ2-1	TRBV10-2
CASSVGEDHEKLFF	TGTGCCAGCAGCGTAGGGGAGGATCATGAAAAACTGTTTTTT	once	NA	TRBJ1-4	TRBV9
CASSFSPLQGMPYEQYF	TGTGCCAGCAGTTTTTCCCCCCTCCAGGGAATGCCCTACGAGCAGTACTTC	NA	NA	TRBJ2-7	TRBV27
CASRAGSQPQHF	TGTGCCAGCAGGGCAGGGTCTCAGCCCCAGCATTTT	few	NA	TRBJ1-5	TRBV28
CASSFQAGGGGQPQHF	TGTGCCAGCAGTTTTCAGGCAGGGGGCGGGGGTCAGCCCCAGCATTTT	NA	TRBD1	TRBJ1-5	TRBV28
CASSGLAGYTDTQYF	TGTGCCAGCAGCGGACTAGCGGGTTACACAGATACGCAGTATTTT	NA	TRBD2	TRBJ2-3	TRBV9
CASSQSYEQYF	TGTGCCAGCAGCCAGAGCTACGAGCAGTACTTC	NA	NA	TRBJ2-7	TRBV14
CASWRTGGETQYF	TGTGCCAGCTGGCGGACAGGGGGAGAGACCCAGTACTTC	NA	TRBD1	TRBJ2-5	TRBV28
CASSLLVTDADEKLFF	TGTGCCAGCAGTTTACTAGTGACAGATGCCGATGAAAAACTGTTTTTT	few	NA	TRBJ1-4	TRBV28
CASSSRSSSRASSYNEQFF	TGTGCCAGCAGCTCCCGTTCATCGTCGCGGGCGAGCTCCTACAATGAGCAGTTCTTC	NA	NA	TRBJ2-1	TRBV9
CASSGQGGYNEQFF	TGTGCCAGCAGCGGACAGGGCGGTTACAATGAGCAGTTCTTC	few	TRBD1	TRBJ2-1	TRBV13
CASSFGQDIPYEQYF	TGTGCCAGCAGTTTCGGACAGGACATCCCCTACGAGCAGTACTTC	NA	TRBD1	TRBJ2-7	TRBV27
CASSLRWDQGRYEQYF	TGTGCCAGCAGTTTACGGTGGGATCAGGGTCGCTACGAGCAGTACTTC	NA	NA	TRBJ2-7	TRBV28
CASSELFERGTGELFF	TGTGCCAGCAGCGAACTCTTTGAGCGGGGGACCGGGGAGCTGTTTTTT	few	TRBD2	TRBJ2-2	TRBV6-1
CASSYSILNRSTEAFF	TGTGCCAGCAGTTACTCGATATTGAACCGGAGCACTGAAGCTTTCTTT	NA	NA	TRBJ1-1	TRBV6-5
CASSQLGQEASPLHF	TGTGCCAGCAGCCAACTGGGACAGGAGGCCTCACCCCTCCACTTT	NA	TRBD1	TRBJ1-6	TRBV14
CASRGLDGNQPQHF	TGTGCCAGCAGGGGACTGGACGGGAATCAGCCCCAGCATTTT	NA	NA	TRBJ1-5	TRBV2
CASSFGTSGRAREQYF	TGTGCCAGCAGCTTTGGGACTAGCGGGAGGGCCAGGGAGCAGTACTTC	once	TRBD2	TRBJ2-7	TRBV5-4
CAWSEGLYGYTF	TGTGCCTGGAGCGAGGGACTGTATGGCTACACCTTC	NA	NA	TRBJ1-2	TRBV30
CASSLDQTSHEQYF	TGTGCTAGCAGCTTGGACCAGACTAGTCACGAGCAGTACTTC	few	NA	TRBJ2-7	TRBV7-7
CASSLTGTGSTQYF	TGTGCCAGCAGTTTAACCGGGACAGGCTCGACGCAGTATTTT	NA	TRBD1	TRBJ2-3	TRBV27
CASSFSWDRGLRYGYTF	TGTGCCAGCAGTTTTTCTTGGGACAGGGGGCTTCGCTATGGCTACACCTTC	once	TRBD1	TRBJ1-2	TRBV27
CASSPLRLAINEQFF	TGTGCCAGCAGTCCTCTTCGACTAGCAATCAATGAGCAGTTCTTC	NA	TRBD2	TRBJ2-1	TRBV6-6
CASTSGLWNTEAFF	TGTGCCAGCACCTCAGGGTTGTGGAACACTGAAGCTTTCTTT	NA	NA	TRBJ1-1	TRBV28
CASRDPGTESSPLHF	TGTGCCAGCAGGGACCCCGGGACAGAGAGTTCACCCCTCCACTTT	NA	TRBD1	TRBJ1-6	TRBV6-5
CASSVVSGGSGNTIYF	TGTGCCAGCAGCGTAGTATCGGGGGGCTCTGGAAACACCATATATTTT	NA	NA	TRBJ1-3	TRBV9
CASSLGGYIDYGYTF	TGTGCCAGCAGCTTAGGAGGGTATATCGACTATGGCTACACCTTC	NA	NA	TRBJ1-2	TRBV7-9
CASSLGGQAVEPQHF	TGTGCCAGCAGCTTGGGGGGACAGGCCGTGGAGCCCCAGCATTTT	NA	TRBD1	TRBJ1-5	TRBV5-6
CASSLRTSGPGVTDTQYF	TGTGCCAGCAGTCTACGGACTAGCGGGCCCGGGGTCACAGATACGCAGTATTTT	NA	TRBD2	TRBJ2-3	TRBV28
CASSIRQGASGNTIYF	TGTGCCAGCAGCATCCGACAGGGGGCTTCTGGAAACACCATATATTTT	NA	TRBD1	TRBJ1-3	TRBV13
CSVDLDRGRTDTQYF	TGCAGCGTTGACCTGGACAGGGGAAGAACAGATACGCAGTATTTT	NA	TRBD1	TRBJ2-3	TRBV29-1
CASSLRLSPKPGSQETQYF	TGTGCCAGCAGCTTACGCTTGAGCCCGAAACCGGGGAGCCAAGAGACCCAGTACTTC	NA	NA	TRBJ2-5	TRBV7-3
CASSVTGYRSYEQYF	TGTGCCAGCTCCGTGACAGGGTATAGGAGCTACGAGCAGTACTTC	NA	TRBD1	TRBJ2-7	TRBV18
CASSFLVLRHWNTEAFF	TGTGCCAGCAGTTTTCTCGTCCTGAGACACTGGAACACTGAAGCTTTCTTT	NA	NA	TRBJ1-1	TRBV28
CASRLVRVKDEQFF	TGTGCAAGTCGCTTAGTCCGGGTAAAGGATGAGCAGTTCTTC	NA	NA	TRBJ2-1	TRBV12-2
CASSPRGQENYGYTF	TGTGCCAGCAGCCCCCGGGGACAGGAAAACTATGGCTACACCTTC	NA	TRBD1	TRBJ1-2	TRBV13
CASIGNAVATNEKLFF	TGTGCCAGCATAGGAAACGCGGTTGCAACTAATGAAAAACTGTTTTTT	NA	NA	TRBJ1-4	TRBV28
CASSSRGTAEAFF	TGTGCCAGCAGCTCCCGCGGTACGGCTGAAGCTTTCTTT	NA	NA	TRBJ1-1	TRBV9
CASSPRTGLTYEQYF	TGTGCCAGCAGCCCCCGGACAGGGCTTACCTACGAGCAGTACTTC	NA	TRBD1	TRBJ2-7	TRBV9
CASSDSRLAGVADTQYF	TGTGCCAGCAGTGATTCTCGACTAGCGGGGGTTGCAGATACGCAGTATTTT	NA	TRBD2	TRBJ2-3	TRBV6-1
CASSLGETGSEDRSYYGYTF	TGCGCCAGCAGCTTGGGGGAAACAGGAAGTGAGGACCGTTCCTACTATGGCTACACCTTC	few	NA	TRBJ1-2	TRBV5-1
CAISAGLAGDNTGELFF	TGTGCCATCAGTGCGGGACTAGCGGGAGACAACACCGGGGAGCTGTTTTTT	NA	TRBD2	TRBJ2-2	TRBV10-3
CASSPTGGGEPQHF	TGCGCCAGCAGCCCTACAGGGGGCGGAGAGCCCCAGCATTTT	NA	TRBD1	TRBJ1-5	TRBV5-1
CASSSLGAGEYEQYF	TGTGCCAGCAGTTCTCTGGGGGCGGGGGAATACGAGCAGTACTTC	few	NA	TRBJ2-7	TRBV6-6
CASSFGGTEAFF	TGTGCCAGCAGTTTTGGGGGGACTGAAGCTTTCTTT	NA	NA	TRBJ1-1	TRBV5-4
CASTYLLTGMLSTDTQYF	TGTGCCAGCACCTACCTCTTGACAGGGATGTTAAGCACAGATACGCAGTATTTT	once	TRBD1	TRBJ2-3	TRBV5-6
CATNRGQRDTGELFF	TGTGCCACCAACCGGGGACAACGGGATACCGGGGAGCTGTTTTTT	few	NA	TRBJ2-2	TRBV15
CASSVGTTYEQYF	TGTGCCAGTAGCGTCGGGACAACCTACGAGCAGTACTTC	NA	NA	TRBJ2-7	TRBV19
CSVDERMGYGYTF	TGCAGCGTGGATGAGAGGATGGGCTATGGCTACACCTTC	NA	NA	TRBJ1-2	TRBV29-1
CASSLHPGTEAYEQYF	TGTGCCAGCAGTCTGCACCCCGGGACAGAGGCCTACGAGCAGTACTTC	NA	TRBD1	TRBJ2-7	TRBV28
CASSLSIGLAKNEQYF	TGTGCCAGCAGCTTAAGTATAGGACTAGCGAAAAACGAGCAGTACTTC	once	TRBD2	TRBJ2-7	TRBV5-6